This is a list of T cell receptor beta chains from one sample in a study of blood T cell repertoires in COVID-19. Measured with immunoSEQ multiplex PCR; TCRdb has only the in-frame clones, and not every one. The profile shows a few hundred thousand clones, approximately 90% of them singletons. Sequenced sample: PBMCs or T cells enriched from blood (not recorded which). These receptors all come from a man younger than 45 who had recovered from COVID-19. The CDR3 runs from the conserved cysteine through the conserved F or W. The D gene is left open where the match is weak.

J	V	D	CDR3
TRBJ2-2	TRBV7-9	TRBD2	CAGTGGTFLTNTGELFF
TRBJ1-6	TRBV30	.	CAWSVPQGGSPLHF
TRBJ2-7	TRBV4-1	.	CASSQAGRGRYEQYF
TRBJ1-5	TRBV2	.	CASSEKSGGGNQPQHF
TRBJ2-7	TRBV5-6	.	CASSPAGNSYEQYF
TRBJ1-2	TRBV30	.	CAWSVNSYGYTF
TRBJ2-1	TRBV29-1	TRBD2	CSVEDQRPSSGRSNEQFF
TRBJ1-5	TRBV6-6	.	CASSLTSGTQDQHF
TRBJ2-1	TRBV10-2	TRBD2	CASTLAGSYYNEQFF
TRBJ2-7	TRBV7-9	.	CASSLGTDPGTRPYEQYF
TRBJ2-7	TRBV7-2	.	CASSSQGGYEQYF
TRBJ1-5	TRBV12-3/TRBV12-4	TRBD1	CASRQGAWPQHF
TRBJ2-3	TRBV24-1	TRBD1	CATSDRDRGLEDTQYF
TRBJ1-5	TRBV15	.	CATSRQVNQPQHF
TRBJ1-2	TRBV10-3	.	CAISAGYQDGYTF
TRBJ2-7	TRBV6-5	.	CASSYVDEQYF
TRBJ2-2	TRBV24-1	TRBD2	CATSDPGLAGGTGELFF
TRBJ2-3	TRBV5-4	.	CASSAGALRVQDTQYF
TRBJ2-7	TRBV27	TRBD2	CATRRREGYEQYF
TRBJ2-5	TRBV15	TRBD1	CATSRPGTGGGETQYF
TRBJ2-3	TRBV25-1	TRBD1	CASSELAQGETQYF
TRBJ2-7	TRBV27	TRBD2	CASSLTQPGLAGAYEQYF
TRBJ2-7	TRBV27	.	CASSLSSGRRYDEQYF
TRBJ1-5	TRBV19	TRBD1	CASSRTGSNQPQHF
TRBJ1-6	TRBV25-1	.	CASSALGGGGNSPLHF
TRBJ2-7	TRBV5-8	.	CASSFLSEYVEQYF
TRBJ1-1	TRBV6-2/TRBV6-3	TRBD1	CASSQSGQGSQNTEAFF
TRBJ2-2	TRBV6-5	TRBD1	CASNSGQGTTGELFF
TRBJ1-1	TRBV2	.	CASRYRKLNTEAFF
TRBJ1-2	TRBV7-2	.	CASSLMGGDYGYTF
TRBJ2-2	TRBV7-9	.	CASSGLPGELFF
TRBJ1-6	TRBV5-1	.	CASSLEDFSYNSPLHF
TRBJ2-1	TRBV24-1	TRBD2	CATSPKPGTSGRSSYNEQFF
TRBJ1-2	TRBV4-1	TRBD1	CASSQGTGSTYGYTF
TRBJ2-7	TRBV5-1	TRBD1	CASSLGGTGAGREQYF
TRBJ2-7	TRBV24-1	TRBD1	CATSDAGTGFNEQYF
TRBJ1-1	TRBV4-1	.	CASSQDYFFTEAFF
TRBJ2-7	TRBV18	TRBD2	CASSLAGGRSYEQYF
TRBJ2-5	TRBV11-2	TRBD1	CASSLGDRYQETQYF
TRBJ2-7	TRBV11-2	.	CASSLDLRENYEQYF
TRBJ2-7	TRBV7-9	.	CASSPRRGLGYDEQYF
TRBJ2-3	TRBV15	.	CATSRSISDTQYF